The clone carrying this T cell receptor (beta chain) has only a few counts. Its specificity is not known. The sample originates from a study of vaccination and CD4 T cells after COVID-19. About the study: Sampling after COVID took place at a median of around 91 days (range 35 to 161) following diagnosis. Median time from second vaccine dose to sampling was just over 70 days (14 to 241).

As for treatment: approximately nine-day PBMC culture with coronavirus spike peptide pools or control peptides (ViraFEST assay). Peptide pools at roughly 11 ug/ml stimulated two million PBMCs per well with approximately 9.1 IU/ml IL-2. Sequenced with the Oncomine TCR Beta short-read assay was DNA taken from cultured CD4+ T cells. Genomic DNA from cultured CD4+ T cells was extracted. TCRdb independently ran MiXCR on the PCR reads; one entry per CDR3 protein. The sample holds roughly 20,000 distinct CDR3 sequences, approximately 40% seen once. Trimming removed 1 base from V and 0 bases from J, with 9 bases in between. The germline gives CDR1 SGHTA, CDR2 FQGNSA. The CDR3 is 16 residues long.

This sequence originates from a human donor who had recovered from COVID-19. The chain employs TRBV7-2 and TRBJ2-2; unclear D gene. The input for sequencing was CD4+ T cells from blood, cultured in vitro, taken after SARS-CoV-2 vaccination. CDR3 in amino acids: CASSLEAPTNTGELFF. CDR3 in DNA: TGTGCCAGCAGCTTAGAGGCTCCCACGAACACCGGGGAGCTGTTTTTT.